These 30 T cell receptor beta chains came from one sample sequenced in a study of regulatory T cells in long-lasting Graves disease. The time point: newly diagnosed GD, antithyroid drugs for less than 3 months. Following extraction of RNA from PBMCs, that RNA was used to make the TCR library. The TCR beta library used iRepertoire HTBI primers with Arm-PCR amplification of CDR3. One entry per CDR3 protein, called by TCRdb with MiXCR from the multiplex PCR reads. The sample carries under 450,000 distinct CDR3 sequences, about a sixth recorded once. This sample also belongs to another study, concerning T cells in Graves' hyperthyroidism and ophthalmopathy.

Sequences were derived from peripheral blood mononuclear cells (PBMCs), sampled at new diagnosis, from a patient treated with antithyroid drugs. These receptor sequences come from a woman between 18 and 29 years old with Graves disease.

This clonotype came up many times. J is TRBJ2-5 and V is TRBV3-1; no clear D gene. Germline loops: CDR1 LGHDT, CDR2 YNNKEL (reference sequence). V dropped 1 base and J dropped 5 bases, with 8 bases sitting between them. The CDR3 length is 13 residues. The CDR3 reads CASSQGTVETQYF. In DNA form, the CDR3 reads TGTGCCAGCAGCCAAGGAACGGTGGAGACCCAGTACTTC.

In its sample, this clonotype was seen a few times. Relative to the germline gene, one junction end is altered; a read error may explain this. The chain combines TRBV10-3 with TRBJ2-6; D gene unclear. Per the germline V gene, CDR1 is ENHRY and CDR2 is SYGVKD. The CDR3 sequence is 17 residues long. The CDR3 coding sequence is TGTGCCAGCAGTGATGGTTCATCATTCTCTGGGGCCAACGTCCTGACTTTC. Translated, it gives CASSDGSSFSGANVLTF.

A few counts support this clonotype. The V and J genes are TRBV14 and TRBJ2-7; either TRBD1 or TRBD2 may supply D (6 bases each). V was cut by 0 bases and J by 5 bases, with 23 bases left in between. CDR1 and CDR2 from the germline V gene are SGHDN and FVKESK. CDR3 size: 18 residues. The CDR3 reads CASSQEEFRGQGSHEQYF. The CDR3 DNA reads TGTGCCAGCAGCCAAGAGGAATTCCGGGGGCAGGGTTCCCACGAGCAGTACTTC.

This clonotype has at least ten counts. The V call is TRBV6-1, the J call TRBJ2-5; TRBD2 matches at 7 bases. J gave up 5 bases and V 9 bases, and 9 bases lay outside the gene matches. The CDR3 is 13 residues long. Germline V gives CDR1 MNHNS, CDR2 SASEGT. The CDR3 protein is CARGGEGPETQYF. The CDR3 DNA follows: TGTGCCAGGGGAGGGGAGGGGCCGGAGACCCAGTACTTC.

In this sample, this clonotype turned up many times. The rearrangement uses TRBV7-8 and TRBJ2-7; no firm D call. Germline values: CDR1 SGHVS, CDR2 FQNEAQ. The CDR3 consists of 14 residues. Trimming removed 0 bases at V and 4 bases at J, with 10 bases between. The CDR3 here is CASSLAAEPYEQYF. The CDR3 DNA is TGTGCCAGCAGCTTAGCTGCGGAGCCGTACGAGCAGTACTTC.

This clonotype was counted many times. The chain links TRBV2 to TRBJ1-1; unclear D gene. Germline CDR1 SNHLY, CDR2 FYNNEI. V was cut by 2 bases and J by 5 bases, with 12 bases left in between. The CDR3 extends over 14 amino acids. CDR3 loop: CASSELARRTEAFF. For the CDR3, the DNA is TGTGCCAGCAGTGAACTGGCCAGAAGGACTGAAGCTTTCTTT.

In its sample, this clonotype was seen many times. The rearrangement uses TRBV7-2 and TRBJ1-2; unclear D gene. The CDR3 sequence is 14 residues long. CDR1 and CDR2 from the germline V gene are SGHTA and FQGNSA. V shed 7 bases and J shed 8 bases, with 20 bases lying between them. The CDR3 nucleotides read TGTGCCAGCACCACCCTTGGAACCTGGGAGGGCTACACCTTC. It yields the protein CASTTLGTWEGYTF. Filled out from reference TRBV7-2 and TRBJ1-2, the complete variable domain reads GAGVSQSPSNKVTEKGKDVELRCDPISGHTALYWYRQSLGQGLEFLIYFQGNSAPDKSGLPSDRFSAERTGGSVSTLTIQRTQQEDSAVYLCASTTLGTWEGYTFGSGTRLTVV.

This clonotype was seen many times. This chain connects TRBV18 to TRBJ2-7, with D perhaps matching TRBD2 (6 bases). Germline V gene sequence: CDR1 KGHSH, CDR2 LQKENI. This CDR3 is built from 12 residues. The ends were cut back, 5 bases at V and 3 bases at J, with 8 bases in the middle. The CDR3 loop reads CASSRDFYEQYF. The CDR3 region has the DNA TGTGCCAGCTCAAGGGACTTCTACGAGCAGTACTTC.

A few counts support this clonotype. The chain is built from TRBV7-9 and TRBJ2-5; a possible D gene is TRBD2 (5 bases). The germline CDR1 and CDR2 sequences are SEHNR and FQNEAQ (reference sequence). With 0 bases removed from V and 4 bases from J, the gap between germline ends came to 18 bases. This CDR3 has 17 amino acids. Here the CDR3 DNA reads TGTGCCAGCAGCTTAGCGAGGCGGGTAACGCGAAGAGAGACCCAGTACTTC. Its protein product is CASSLARRVTRRETQYF.

This clonotype was seen many times. The chain joins TRBV11-1 to TRBJ2-7; 7 nucleotides line up with TRBD1. The CDR3 spans 12 residues. Germline V lookup: CDR1 SGHAT, CDR2 FQDESV (reference sequence). V was clipped by 8 bases and J by 5 bases; unmatched bases: 6. In DNA, the CDR3 is TGTGCCAGCTCAGAACAGGGGAACGAGCAGTACTTC. Translating it yields CASSEQGNEQYF.

This chain connects TRBV2 to TRBJ2-1; 14 bases are a match to TRBD2. With 8 bases clipped from V and 0 bases from J, the junction kept 6 bases outside the gene matches. This CDR3 contains 17 residues. In germline, CDR1 is SNHLY, CDR2 FYNNEI. The CDR3 spells CASRTSGGRSSYNEQFF. In nucleotides, the CDR3 is TGTGCCAGCCGGACTAGCGGGGGGCGGAGCTCCTACAATGAGCAGTTCTTC.

This clonotype appeared many times. This sequence joins TRBV28 and TRBJ1-5, with TRBD1 as a possible D gene (5 bases). Germline V lookup: CDR1 MDHEN, CDR2 SYDVKM. V was cut by 2 bases and J by 5 bases, with 13 bases left in between. The CDR3 length is 15 residues. The CDR3 bases are TGTGCCAGCAGTTTAGCCCGCTTGACAGATCAGCCCCAGCATTTT. As protein: CASSLARLTDQPQHF.

This clonotype occurred many times. The chain carries TRBV18 and TRBJ1-1; D remains ambiguous. V was cut by 1 base and J by 1 base, with 10 bases left in between. Germline V gene lookup returns CDR1 KGHSH and CDR2 LQKENI. This CDR3 has 15 amino acids. The CDR3 here is CASSPRHAENTEAFF. Written as DNA, the CDR3 is TGTGCCAGCTCACCACGACACGCCGAGAACACTGAAGCTTTCTTT.

This clonotype was seen repeatedly, ten times or more. This chain connects TRBV7-9 to TRBJ2-1; D might be TRBD2 (6 bases). Germline V gene data show CDR1 as SEHNR and CDR2 as FQNEAQ (reference sequence). V was pared by 5 bases and J by 9 bases, with 20 bases between. The CDR3 is 15 amino acids. This CDR3 is CASSPLALIGGEQFF. The CDR3 bases are TGTGCCAGCAGCCCCCTAGCGTTGATCGGAGGTGAGCAGTTCTTC.

This clonotype appeared many times. J is TRBJ2-2 and V is TRBV5-1; D perhaps matches TRBD1 (6 bases). The CDR3 is made up of 16 amino acids. Germline CDR1 SGHRS, CDR2 YFSETQ. Deletions cut 1 base from V and 6 bases from J, with 16 bases between. For the CDR3, the DNA is TGCGCCAGCAGCTTGTCCACCCACAGGGATTCCGGGGAGCTGTTTTTT. Translating gives CASSLSTHRDSGELFF.

At least ten counts were recorded for this clonotype. The chain uses TRBV7-2 and TRBJ2-7; 10 bases map to TRBD1. The CDR3 contains 15 residues. The junction had 8 bases not matched to a gene; V was cut back by 5 bases and J by 4 bases. Per the germline V gene, CDR1 is SGHTA and CDR2 is FQGNSA. The CDR3, as DNA: TGTGCCAGCAGCCCCACGGGACAGGGGATGTACGAGCAGTACTTC. This sequence encodes CASSPTGQGMYEQYF.

The sample holds many counts of this clonotype. V usage is TRBV20-1 and J usage is TRBJ2-7, with D perhaps TRBD2 (6 bases). The germline CDR1 and CDR2 sequences are DFQATT and SNEGSKA (reference sequence). Trimming cost V 1 base and J 2 bases, with 9 bases left between them. The CDR3 has 13 residues. In DNA, the CDR3 is TGCAGTGCTAGAGGGACTAACCCCTACGAGCAGTACTTC. It yields the protein CSARGTNPYEQYF.

V and J are TRBV19 and TRBJ2-3; D is undetermined. Germline loops: CDR1 LNHDA, CDR2 SQIVND (reference sequence). V lost 3 bases and J lost 6, with 7 bases in between. This CDR3 is 12 amino acids long. CDR3 protein: CASSIESDTQYF. The CDR3 nucleotides read TGTGCCAGTAGTATCGAGTCGGATACGCAGTATTTT.

The chain couples TRBV24-1 to TRBJ2-3, with 8 bases that match TRBD1. CDR1 and CDR2 from the germline V gene are KGHDR and SFDVKD. J was trimmed by 5 bases and V by 11 bases; bases with no gene match: 14. CDR3 size: 15 residues. CDR3 bases: TGTGCCATATCACCGGGCAGGGGGCAAAGAGATACGCAGTATTTT. Encoded protein: CAISPGRGQRDTQYF.

This clonotype has a count of ten or more. The chain recombines TRBV11-1 with TRBJ2-1, with TRBD1 identical over 10 bases. V trimming: 5 bases; J trimming: 3 bases; junction bases outside the gene matches: 13. CDR3 length: 18 amino acids. Germline V gene lookup returns CDR1 SGHAT and CDR2 FQDESV (reference sequence). The CDR3 DNA follows: TGTGCCAGCAGCCCGGGGAGGAACGACAGGGGGCACTACAATGAGCAGTTCTTC. Residues: CASSPGRNDRGHYNEQFF.

The sample holds many counts of this clonotype. The germline gene is not matched at one end of the junction; a read error may be the cause. V usage is TRBV7-9 and J usage is TRBJ2-1, with D possibly called TRBD1 or TRBD2 (5 bases each). This CDR3 region has 20 residues. Per the germline V gene, CDR1 is SEHNR and CDR2 is FQNEAQ (reference sequence). CDR3 sequence (DNA): TGTGCCAGCACCTTAACCGTACCGGAGGCAGGCGGTAGGACAATGCGGGAGCAGTTCTTC. It translates to CASTLTVPEAGGRTMREQFF. The variable domain in full, completed from reference TRBV7-9 and TRBJ2-1, reads DTGVSQNPRHKITKRGQNVTFRCDPISEHNRLYWYRQTLGQGPEFLTYFQNEAQLEKSRLLSDRFSAERPKGSFSTLEIQRTEQGDSAMYLCASTLTVPEAGGRTMREQFFGPGTRLTVL.

The chain employs TRBV29-1 and TRBJ1-1; perhaps TRBD1 as D (6 bases). CDR3 size: 11 residues. Germline values: CDR1 SQVTM, CDR2 ANQGSEA. V gave up 7 bases and J gave up 7 bases, with 13 bases separating them. The CDR3 DNA is TGCAGCGCTCGAAAGGGGGGTGAAGCTTTCTTT. Protein sequence: CSARKGGEAFF.

The chain recombines TRBV24-1 with TRBJ2-3; the match to TRBD1 covers 7 bases. The CDR3 extends over 13 amino acids. The V gene's germline CDR1 is KGHDR and CDR2 SFDVKD. Trimming cost V 5 bases and J 6 bases; bases outside gene matches: 4. The CDR3 DNA follows: TGTGCCACCAGTGGTGAACAGGGGGATACGCAGTATTTT. Translating gives CATSGEQGDTQYF.

The chain joins TRBV12-5 to TRBJ1-6; tentatively, D is TRBD1 (6 bases). This CDR3 is built from 14 residues. V lost 6 bases to trimming and J lost 10 bases, with 16 bases between them. Germline loops: CDR1 LGHNT, CDR2 FRNRAP. For the CDR3, the DNA is TGTGCTAGTGGGACAGGCTACCCTAGGTCACCCCTCCACTTT. It specifies CASGTGYPRSPLHF. The full variable domain, its missing parts supplied by reference TRBV12-5 and TRBJ1-6, is DARVTQTPRHKVTEMGQEVTMRCQPILGHNTVFWYRQTMMQGLELLAYFRNRAPLDDSGMPKDRFSAEMPDATLATLKIQPSEPRDSAVYFCASGTGYPRSPLHFGNGTRLTVT.

This clonotype was detected only a few times. The rearrangement joins TRBV2 to TRBJ1-1; D uncertain. Germline-derived CDR1 and CDR2 are SNHLY and FYNNEI. The V end lost 8 bases, the J end lost 3 bases, and 7 bases lay between the germline ends. CDR3 size: 11 residues. The CDR3 loop is CASEVDTEAFF. CDR3 nucleotide sequence: TGTGCCAGCGAAGTGGACACTGAAGCTTTCTTT. Based on the CDR3 plus reference TRBV2 and TRBJ1-1, the full variable domain is EPEVTQTPSHQVTQMGQEVILRCVPISNHLYFYWYRQILGQKVEFLVSFYNNEISEKSEIFDDQFSVERPDGSNFTLKIRSTKLEDSAMYFCASEVDTEAFFGQGTRLTVV.

The rearrangement uses TRBV6-1 and TRBJ1-2; the D is unclear. Germline V gives CDR1 MNHNS, CDR2 SASEGT. The CDR3 has 12 residues. V lost 6 bases and J lost 8, with 13 bases in between. The CDR3 nucleotides read TGTGCCAGCAGACGCTCTTTGGGAGGCTACACCTTC. Its protein product is CASRRSLGGYTF.

This clonotype was seen at least ten times. The rearrangement joins TRBV20-1 to TRBJ2-7; a weak D match, TRBD1 (7 bases). The CDR3 contains 18 residues. Germline CDR1 DFQATT, CDR2 SNEGSKA (reference sequence). V lost 0 bases to trimming and J lost 2 bases, with 23 bases between them. The CDR3 sequence is CSARDTGARSGTAYEQYF. CDR3 DNA sequence: TGCAGTGCTAGAGACACGGGGGCCAGGTCCGGGACAGCCTACGAGCAGTACTTC.

This clonotype was seen repeatedly, ten times or more. The chain couples TRBV30 to TRBJ2-5; D is unresolved. From germline, CDR1 is GTSNPN and CDR2 SVGIG (reference sequence). V lost 5 bases, J lost 7 bases, and 8 bases lay in between. CDR3 length equals 10 residues. Here the CDR3 reads CAWGRPTQYF. The CDR3 DNA is TGTGCCTGGGGTAGACCGACCCAGTACTTC.

This clonotype was counted a few times. The chain employs TRBV12-3 or TRBV12-4 and TRBJ1-5; D remains ambiguous. The CDR3 extends over 14 amino acids. V lost 5 bases and J lost 4, with 12 bases in between. The CDR3 sequence: CASSEVPWNQPQHF. The CDR3 coding sequence is TGTGCCAGCAGTGAAGTTCCGTGGAATCAGCCCCAGCATTTT.

At least ten counts were recorded for this clonotype. The V and J genes are TRBV5-1 and TRBJ2-1, with 10 bases aligning to TRBD2. The V gene end was trimmed by 3 bases and the J gene end by 5 bases; junction bases not matched to a gene: 8. CDR1 is SGHRS, CDR2 YFSETQ, per germline. The CDR3 runs 16 residues. CDR3 sequence (DNA): TGCGCCAGCAGCTCAGGACTAGCGGTTACTAACAATGAGCAGTTCTTC. It yields the protein CASSSGLAVTNNEQFF.